These 20 T cell receptor beta chains were sequenced from one sample in a study of T cells in Graves' hyperthyroidism and ophthalmopathy. From RNA transcripts, TCR beta CDR3 regions were amplified. The study used the HTBI primer set for a first-round RT-PCR of the TCR CDR3. Via MiXCR, TCRdb re-called the multiplex PCR reads, giving one row per CDR3 protein. This sample yields 200,000 to 250,000 distinct CDR3 sequences, of which about a sixth are seen a single time; 28% belongs to the top ten. Specimen: blood. Receptors originate from a young woman with Graves' ophthalmopathy.

About this clonotype itself: A read error may explain this, as a much larger clone is one base away. The chain couples TRBV2 to TRBJ1-2, with D perhaps matching TRBD1 (6 bases). Germline V lookup: CDR1 SNHLY, CDR2 FYNNEI. The CDR3 has 14 residues. The DNA for the CDR3 is TGTGCCAGCAGTGATGGGACACTTAACTATGGCTGCACCTTC. Amino acids: CASSDGTLNYGCTF. Using reference TRBV2 and TRBJ1-2 for the parts outside the CDR3, the full variable domain is EPEVTQTPSHQVTQMGQEVILRCVPISNHLYFYWYRQILGQKVEFLVSFYNNEISEKSEIFDDQFSVERPDGSNFTLKIRSTKLEDSAMYFCASSDGTLNYGCTFGSGTRLTVV.

This clonotype was found many times. The chain joins TRBV20-1 to TRBJ2-7; TRBD2 matches 11 bases. Unmatched junction bases numbered 9, after V lost 3 bases and J lost 2 bases. CDR1 and CDR2 (germline): DFQATT, SNEGSKA (reference sequence). This CDR3 is 16 amino acids long. CDR3: CSASNLAGGVPYEQYF. The CDR3 nucleotides read TGCAGTGCTAGCAACTTAGCGGGGGGGGTCCCCTACGAGCAGTACTTC.

This clonotype was seen ten or more times. J is TRBJ2-5 and V is TRBV20-1; the match to TRBD1 covers 7 bases. V was clipped by 6 bases and J by 2 bases; unmatched bases: 6. The CDR3 runs 13 residues. CDR1 and CDR2 (germline): DFQATT, SNEGSKA (reference sequence). The CDR3, as DNA: TGCAGTGCCCTAGGACAGGCGCAAGAGACCCAGTACTTC. It yields the protein CSALGQAQETQYF.

Ten or more counts support this clonotype. The rearrangement links TRBV5-1 to TRBJ1-2; D perhaps matches TRBD1 (5 bases). Deletions cut 4 bases from V and 5 bases from J, with 18 bases between. This CDR3 region has 15 residues. Germline values: CDR1 SGHRS, CDR2 YFSETQ. This CDR3 is CASSPDPGRKYGYTF. CDR3 DNA: TGCGCCAGCAGCCCGGATCCGGGACGAAAGTATGGCTACACCTTC.

This chain links TRBV14 with TRBJ1-6; D uncertain. The CDR3 runs to 14 residues. Trimming shortened V by 0 bases and J by 11 bases, and 11 bases separated the two germline ends. Per germline, CDR1 SGHDN and CDR2 FVKESK. The DNA for the CDR3 is TGTGCCAGCAGCCAAGATTTAGGGCGGCCACCCCTCCACTTT. Protein sequence: CASSQDLGRPPLHF. The variable domain in full, completed from reference TRBV14 and TRBJ1-6, reads EAGVTQFPSHSVIEKGQTVTLRCDPISGHDNLYWYRRVMGKEIKFLLHFVKESKQDESGMPNNRFLAERTGGTYSTLKVQPAELEDSGVYFCASSQDLGRPPLHFGNGTRLTVT.

In this sample, this clonotype turned up a few times. This may stem from a read error, because a much larger clone lies one nucleotide away. The CDR3 sequence: CSAGPRTGGLLNTEALF. The DNA of the CDR3 is TGCAGTGCTGGGCCGCGGACAGGGGGACTCTTGAACACTGAAGCTCTCTTT. V usage is TRBV20-1 and J usage is TRBJ1-1; TRBD1 matches 10 bases. CDR1 DFQATT and CDR2 SNEGSKA come from the germline V gene (reference sequence). The CDR3 contains 17 residues.

The chain uses TRBV27 and TRBJ1-1; D is possibly TRBD1 (6 bases). Germline V gene lookup returns CDR1 MNHEY and CDR2 SMNVEV (reference sequence). The CDR3 runs to 13 residues. Trimming removed 7 bases at V and 5 bases at J, with 14 bases between. The CDR3 protein is CASTFTGSTEAFF. The CDR3 bases are TGTGCCAGCACCTTTACAGGGAGTACTGAAGCTTTCTTT.

This clonotype was observed at least ten times. The chain has TRBV7-2 and TRBJ2-1; 9 bases map to TRBD2. This CDR3 is built from 15 residues. Trimming at V came to 1 base and at J to 6 bases, leaving 4 bases not matched to a gene. In germline, CDR1 is SGHTA, CDR2 FQGNSA. CDR3 in amino acids: CASSLGLAEVNEQFF. The CDR3 region has the DNA TGTGCCAGCAGCTTAGGACTAGCGGAAGTCAATGAGCAGTTCTTC.

This clonotype appeared many times. This chain links TRBV20-1 with TRBJ2-1, with D possibly being TRBD2 (5 bases). Germline V gene lookup returns CDR1 DFQATT and CDR2 SNEGSKA (reference sequence). The CDR3 loop spans 16 amino acids. V gave up 0 bases and J gave up 4 bases, with 16 bases separating them. CDR3 protein: CSARDGSGGSYNEQFF. The CDR3 DNA sequence: TGCAGTGCTAGAGATGGGAGTGGTGGATCTTACAATGAGCAGTTCTTC.

The rearrangement uses TRBV7-3 and TRBJ2-4; 9 bases map to TRBD2. From germline, CDR1 is SGHTA and CDR2 FQGTGA. Trimming at V came to 5 bases and at J to 8 bases, leaving 7 bases not matched to a gene. This CDR3 comprises 14 residues. CDR3 protein: CASSLRTSADIQYF. The DNA of the CDR3 is TGTGCCAGCAGCCTACGGACTAGCGCGGACATTCAGTACTTC.

This clonotype has ten or more counts. This rearrangement joins TRBV24-1 to TRBJ1-2, with a weak D call TRBD1 (5 bases). The germline CDR1 and CDR2 sequences are KGHDR and SFDVKD. This CDR3 has 14 residues. V was cut by 4 bases and J by 8 bases, with 16 bases left in between. The CDR3 nucleotides are TGTGCCACCAGTGACCCGAGGGGTGGTGGCGGCTACACCTTC. Its translation is CATSDPRGGGGYTF.

The CDR3 here is CASSSARTGDQPQHF. DNA of the CDR3: TGTGCCAGCAGTTCCGCCCGGACAGGGGATCAGCCCCAGCATTTT. The rearrangement links TRBV6-5 to TRBJ1-5; TRBD1 agrees at 9 bases. Germline V gives CDR1 MNHEY, CDR2 SVGAGI. J gave up 5 bases and V 4 bases, and 6 bases lay outside the gene matches. The CDR3 spans 15 residues.

In this sample, this clonotype turned up many times. The chain joins TRBV20-1 to TRBJ1-6; perhaps TRBD1 as D (5 bases). CDR1 DFQATT and CDR2 SNEGSKA come from the germline V gene (reference sequence). V gave up 3 bases and J gave up 5 bases, with 8 bases separating them. The CDR3 totals 13 residues. Written as DNA, the CDR3 is TGCAGTGCTAGTCAGGGACATAATTCACCCCTCCACTTT. As protein: CSASQGHNSPLHF.

This clonotype was counted ten times or more. The genes are TRBV7-9 and TRBJ1-1; maybe TRBD1 (5 bases). V lost 5 bases and J lost 4, with 11 bases in between. CDR3 length equals 13 residues. The germline CDR1 and CDR2 sequences are SEHNR and FQNEAQ (reference sequence). CDR3 loop: CASSDGALTEAFF. Here the CDR3 DNA reads TGTGCCAGCAGCGACGGGGCTCTCACTGAAGCTTTCTTT.

The table lists this clonotype with many counts. The rearrangement uses TRBV27 and TRBJ2-7; maybe TRBD1 (6 bases). CDR1 is MNHEY, CDR2 SMNVEV, per germline (reference sequence). Trimming took 7 bases from V and 4 from J, leaving 17 bases between them. The CDR3 is 14 residues long. CDR3 loop: CASKKQGAAYEQYF. Written as DNA, the CDR3 is TGTGCCAGCAAAAAACAGGGCGCGGCTTACGAGCAGTACTTC.

CDR3 nucleotides: TGTGCCAGCAGTTTATCTGGCGGGGGGGACGAGCAGTACTTC. Its translation: CASSLSGGGDEQYF. This rearrangement joins TRBV28 to TRBJ2-7; 9 nucleotides match TRBD2. Trimming took 1 base from V and 5 from J; bases not matched to a gene: 3. This CDR3 has 14 residues. Germline CDR1 is MDHEN and CDR2 is SYDVKM.

The V gene is TRBV28, the J gene TRBJ2-5, with D perhaps TRBD2 (7 bases). Trimming stripped 1 base from V and 2 bases from J, with 11 bases between. The CDR3 runs 15 residues. CDR1 is MDHEN and CDR2 is SYDVKM in the germline V gene. Here the CDR3 DNA reads TGTGCCAGCAGTTTATCGAGGGGGGGGCAAGAGACCCAGTACTTC. It translates to CASSLSRGGQETQYF.

This chain connects TRBV27 to TRBJ2-1, with TRBD2 matching over 9 bases. The CDR3 length is 11 residues. The trim removed 5 bases at V and 12 bases at J, leaving 2 bases unmatched. Per the germline V gene, CDR1 is MNHEY and CDR2 is SMNVEV (reference sequence). The CDR3 sequence is CASSLLAGQFF. The CDR3 nucleotides read TGTGCCAGCAGTCTACTAGCGGGGCAGTTCTTC.

This clonotype was counted at least ten times. One end of the junction fails to match germline, which may point to a read error. The gene calls are TRBV7-3 and TRBJ2-1; no firm D call. The CDR3 is 13 amino acids. Germline V gene data show CDR1 as SGHTA and CDR2 as FQGTGA. The CDR3 DNA is TGTGCCAGCGGCTTATCGTCCTACAATGAGCAGTTCTTC. It encodes CASGLSSYNEQFF.

The chain recombines TRBV19 with TRBJ2-1; the match to TRBD2 covers 13 bases. Germline V gives CDR1 LNHDA, CDR2 SQIVND (reference sequence). This CDR3 region has 17 residues. J gave up 7 bases and V 1 base, and 7 bases lay outside the gene matches. In DNA form, the CDR3 reads TGTGCCAGTAGTATAGCCACACTAGCGGGAGGGCCTAATGAGCAGTTCTTC. Residues: CASSIATLAGGPNEQFF.